The clone carrying this T cell receptor beta chain was recorded a few times. The target antigen is unknown. The entry originates in a study of T cell repertoires in cytomegalovirus infection. MiXCR was run by TCRdb on the reads, yielding one entry per CDR3 protein. The sample yields approximately 590,000 distinct CDR3 sequences, around two fifths seen once. Study-wide points: CMV carriers having the relevant HLA were flagged by cumulative public TCR beta family frequency.

The V gene's germline CDR1 is LNHDA and CDR2 SQIVND (reference sequence). V was shortened by 5 bases and J by 1 base, with 17 bases between the two germline ends. The CDR3 spans 16 residues. The specimen comprised cultured PBMCs, sampled from culture after CMV antigen stimulation. The chain has TRBV19 and TRBJ1-1, with D perhaps TRBD1 (5 bases). The sequence came from a human donor in good health (CMV status not recorded). Some clones in this sample may be carry-over from other donors' samples. Here the CDR3 reads CASSPNRQGGNTEAFF. DNA for the CDR3: TGTGCCAGTAGTCCCAACAGGCAGGGCGGGAACACTGAAGCTTTCTTT.